The rows below give T cell receptor beta chains drawn from one sample of a study of blood T cell repertoires in COVID-19. Clones were read by immunoSEQ multiplex PCR, and TCRdb kept only the in-frame ones, dropping some. Among about 400,000 clones listed, approximately 86% were seen once. Sequenced sample: peripheral blood. Every receptor here comes from a human donor in a cohort sampled during active COVID-19. The CDR3 runs from the conserved cysteine through the conserved F or W. The order of the fields is D gene, clone size, V gene, J gene, CDR3 DNA, CDR3 protein. D genes are given only for firm matches. Expanded clones get a size class; other rows say once, few or many, or leave the size out.

d_gene: TRBD1
abundance: .
v_gene: TRBV29-1
j_gene: TRBJ1-1
CDR3nt: TGCAGCGTTTCGACAGGGGGTAACACTGAAGCTTTCTTT
CDR3aa: CSVSTGGNTEAFF

d_gene: TRBD2
abundance: .
v_gene: TRBV7-9
j_gene: TRBJ2-3
CDR3nt: TGTGCCAGCAGCTTCCTTAGCGGGGGGCTCACAGATACGCAGTATTTT
CDR3aa: CASSFLSGGLTDTQYF

d_gene: TRBD2
abundance: .
v_gene: TRBV6-1
j_gene: TRBJ2-3
CDR3nt: TGTGCCAGCAGTGAAGCCTCCGGGACTAGCGGGCTAAGCACAGATACGCAGTATTTT
CDR3aa: CASSEASGTSGLSTDTQYF

d_gene: .
abundance: .
v_gene: TRBV7-8
j_gene: TRBJ2-4
CDR3nt: TGTGCCAGCAGCTTAATGTGGCCCCCCGCAAACATTCAGTACTTC
CDR3aa: CASSLMWPPANIQYF

d_gene: .
abundance: .
v_gene: TRBV7-6
j_gene: TRBJ1-3
CDR3nt: TGTGCCAGCAGCTCATATAAAAGCCGGGAGGACAGCTCTGGAAACACCATATATTTT
CDR3aa: CASSSYKSREDSSGNTIYF

d_gene: .
abundance: .
v_gene: TRBV10-1
j_gene: TRBJ2-7
CDR3nt: TGCGCCAGCAGGAGGTCTGGAAGCTCCTACGAGCAGTACTTC
CDR3aa: CASRRSGSSYEQYF

d_gene: .
abundance: .
v_gene: TRBV7-9
j_gene: TRBJ2-3
CDR3nt: TGTGCCAGCTCCCTTTCCCTAAGCACAGATACGCAGTATTTT
CDR3aa: CASSLSLSTDTQYF

d_gene: .
abundance: .
v_gene: TRBV11-2
j_gene: TRBJ2-3
CDR3nt: TGTGCCAGCAGCTTAGCCGTCGACGGAGCAGATACGCAGTATTTT
CDR3aa: CASSLAVDGADTQYF

d_gene: .
abundance: few
v_gene: TRBV6-6
j_gene: TRBJ2-1
CDR3nt: TGTGCCAGCAGGGGCTCGGGGGCCTACAATGAGCAGTTCTTC
CDR3aa: CASRGSGAYNEQFF

d_gene: TRBD1
abundance: .
v_gene: TRBV19
j_gene: TRBJ1-1
CDR3nt: TGTGCCAGTTCACAGGGGGCGGGCACTGAAGCTTTCTTT
CDR3aa: CASSQGAGTEAFF

d_gene: TRBD1
abundance: .
v_gene: TRBV19
j_gene: TRBJ2-5
CDR3nt: TGTGCCAGTAGTGACAGGGGTGGGGGAGAGACCCAGTACTTC
CDR3aa: CASSDRGGGETQYF

d_gene: .
abundance: .
v_gene: TRBV18
j_gene: TRBJ2-3
CDR3nt: TGTGCCAGCTCTCCTTCTGGAGGAGACACAGATACGCAGTATTTT
CDR3aa: CASSPSGGDTDTQYF

d_gene: TRBD1
abundance: .
v_gene: TRBV29-1
j_gene: TRBJ2-7
CDR3nt: TGCAGCGGAGGGACAGGGTTCGAGCAGTACTTC
CDR3aa: CSGGTGFEQYF